Listed below are T cell receptor beta chains from one sample, sequenced in a study of vaccination and CD4 T cells after COVID-19. TCRdb passed the PCR reads through MiXCR, listing each CDR3 protein once. The sample holds 20,000 to 30,000 distinct CDR3 sequences, 35% to 50% seen once. For these TCRs, the target antigens are not known. Sequencing was carried out using CD4+ T cells from blood, cultured in vitro. The receptors derive from a human donor who had recovered from COVID-19. CDR3s include the opening cysteine and the closing phenylalanine or tryptophan. D genes are given only for firm matches. The size field is filled for only some rows; it gives once, few, many or a size class.

d_call clone_size j_call v_call cdr3_aa cdr3_nt
- - TRBJ1-2 TRBV2 CASKVGPSYGYTF TGTGCCAGCAAAGTCGGCCCGAGCTATGGCTACACCTTC
- - TRBJ2-2 TRBV11-3 CASSLGWDPTGPGELFF TGTGCCAGCAGCTTAGGGTGGGACCCAACCGGCCCCGGGGAGCTGTTTTTT
TRBD2 - TRBJ2-7 TRBV20-1 CSAIAGAGGPYEQYF TGCAGTGCCATAGCGGGAGCGGGTGGCCCCTACGAGCAGTACTTC
TRBD1 medium-sized TRBJ1-5 TRBV28 CASSQDLVRQGNQPQHF TGTGCCAGCAGTCAAGACCTGGTTCGACAGGGAAATCAGCCCCAGCATTTT
TRBD1 - TRBJ1-2 TRBV7-3 CASSKRTGPSSCIEANYGYTF TGTGCCAGCAGCAAAAGGACAGGGCCGAGTTCTTGTATTGAAGCTAACTATGGCTACACCTTC
TRBD1 - TRBJ2-1 TRBV2 CASTDYRGSYNEQFF TGTGCCAGTACAGACTACAGGGGCTCCTACAATGAGCAGTTCTTC
- few TRBJ1-1 TRBV19 CASTRVSGTEAFF TGTGCCAGTACCAGGGTGTCGGGCACTGAAGCTTTCTTT
TRBD1 - TRBJ2-7 TRBV7-6 CASSLSQWQGAHEQYF TGTGCCAGCAGCTTAAGTCAGTGGCAGGGGGCCCACGAGCAGTACTTC
- - TRBJ2-3 TRBV6-2/TRBV6-3 CASSYALGDITQYF TGTGCCAGCAGTTACGCACTGGGGGACATTACGCAGTATTTT
- - TRBJ1-3 TRBV19 CASSGGGAGNTIYF TGTGCCAGTAGCGGGGGGGGCGCTGGAAACACCATATATTTT
TRBD1 - TRBJ1-6 TRBV9 CASSTGALHF TGTGCCAGCAGCACAGGGGCCCTCCACTTT
- - TRBJ1-6 TRBV28 CASSLDRNNSPLHF TGTGCCAGCAGTTTAGACAGGAATAATTCACCCCTCCACTTT
TRBD2 - TRBJ2-3 TRBV24-1 CATSDWGTSGGLTDTQYF TGTGCCACCAGTGATTGGGGGACTAGCGGGGGACTTACAGATACGCAGTATTTT
- - TRBJ2-5 TRBV11-3 CASSFGQIQETQYF TGTGCCAGCAGCTTCGGACAGATCCAAGAGACCCAGTACTTC
TRBD1 - TRBJ1-4 TRBV29-1 CSVEEDREKLFF TGCAGCGTTGAGGAGGACAGGGAAAAACTGTTTTTT
- few TRBJ2-1 TRBV25-1 CASSRGNEQFF TGTGCCAGCAGCAGGGGAAATGAGCAGTTCTTC
TRBD2 few TRBJ2-7 TRBV6-2/TRBV6-3 CASSYIAGQREQYF TGTGCCAGCAGTTACATAGCGGGGCAGCGGGAGCAGTACTTC
- - TRBJ1-2 TRBV7-6 CASRKGPGNYGYTF TGTGCCAGCAGAAAAGGGCCGGGCAACTATGGCTACACCTTC
- - TRBJ2-5 TRBV5-4 CASSMDRKETQYF TGTGCCAGCAGCATGGACAGAAAAGAGACCCAGTACTTC
TRBD1 - TRBJ2-7 TRBV5-6 CASSPGQTYEQYF TGTGCCAGCAGCCCGGGACAGACTTACGAGCAGTACTTC
- - TRBJ1-5 TRBV20-1 CSASDTGWDQPQHF TGCAGTGCTAGCGACACAGGGTGGGATCAGCCCCAGCATTTT
- - TRBJ2-7 TRBV6-1 CASSESPDGGNEQYF TGTGCCAGCAGTGAAAGTCCGGATGGGGGTAACGAGCAGTACTTC
TRBD1 few TRBJ2-7 TRBV27 CASSLTGTGGSYEQYF TGTGCCAGCAGTTTGACCGGGACAGGGGGCTCCTACGAGCAGTACTTC
- - TRBJ2-7 TRBV29-1 CSVEDRGEQYF TGCAGCGTTGAAGATAGGGGGGAGCAGTACTTC
- few TRBJ1-5 TRBV12-3/TRBV12-4 CASSLGAYQPQHF TGTGCCAGCAGTTTGGGCGCTTATCAGCCCCAGCATTTT
- - TRBJ2-1 TRBV6-1 CASSGGVRESSYNEQFF TGTGCCAGCAGTGGCGGGGTCCGGGAGAGCTCCTACAATGAGCAGTTCTTC
- - TRBJ2-7 TRBV5-4 CASSFMGEQYF TGTGCCAGCAGCTTCATGGGGGAGCAGTACTTC
- - TRBJ2-5 TRBV27 CASSFWDRDGETQYF TGTGCCAGCAGTTTTTGGGACCGGGACGGGGAGACCCAGTACTTC
- - TRBJ1-5 TRBV25-1 CASSASGWEPQHF TGTGCCAGCAGCGCCTCTGGTTGGGAGCCCCAGCATTTT
- - TRBJ2-7 TRBV11-3 CASSSAKSGYEQYF TGTGCCAGCAGCTCAGCGAAGTCAGGGTACGAGCAGTACTTC
- - TRBJ2-1 TRBV2 CASSPTWLGDEQFF TGTGCCAGCAGCCCAACCTGGCTAGGCGATGAGCAGTTCTTC
- few TRBJ1-5 TRBV7-2 CASSVYNQPQHF TGTGCCAGCAGCGTATACAATCAGCCCCAGCATTTT
TRBD1 - TRBJ1-1 TRBV5-6 CASSFRDRGLTEAFF TGTGCCAGCAGCTTTCGGGACAGGGGGCTCACTGAAGCTTTCTTT
TRBD1 - TRBJ1-2 TRBV7-2 CASSSTGGYGYTF TGTGCCAGCAGTTCGACAGGGGGCTATGGCTACACCTTC
- few TRBJ1-5 TRBV7-2 CASAGEYNQPQHF TGTGCCAGCGCAGGGGAGTACAATCAGCCCCAGCATTTT
- - TRBJ1-1 TRBV25-1 CASTETGFNTEAFF TGTGCCAGCACCGAGACAGGTTTTAACACTGAAGCTTTCTTT
- few TRBJ2-7 TRBV6-5 CASSFSFASEQYF TGTGCCAGCAGTTTTAGCTTTGCCTCCGAGCAGTACTTC
- once TRBJ1-6 TRBV27 CASSHREGNSPLHF TGTGCCAGCAGTCACAGGGAGGGAAATTCACCCCTCCACTTT
- few TRBJ2-5 TRBV7-7 CASSLKRQGGQETQYF TGTGCCAGCAGCCTGAAGAGGCAGGGCGGCCAAGAGACCCAGTACTTC
- - TRBJ2-5 TRBV7-9 CASSRERTDKKETQYF TGTGCCAGCAGCCGAGAAAGGACAGATAAGAAAGAGACCCAGTACTTC